These T cell receptor beta chains were read from a single sample in a study of control samples from healthy donors and cancer patients. Method: immunoSEQ multiplex PCR; TCRdb's copy keeps in-frame clones and lacks some. The profile shows tens of thousands of clones, more than 90% of them singletons. Sequencing was performed on PBMCs. The receptors shown here come from a man aged 35-49 years with colorectal cancer. Each CDR3 is given with its conserved first and last residue. A D gene is named only where the DNA matches it firmly. Part of the rows lack a size; the others show once, few, many or a class for expanded clones.

v_call: TRBV11-3; j_call: TRBJ1-3; clone_size: -; d_call: -; cdr3_aa: CASSQDGSSGNTIYF; cdr3_nt: TGTGCCAGCAGCCAGGACGGATCCTCTGGAAACACCATATATTTT
v_call: TRBV7-3; j_call: TRBJ2-2; clone_size: -; d_call: -; cdr3_aa: CASSHTGPTGELFF; cdr3_nt: TGTGCCAGCAGCCATACAGGGCCCACCGGGGAGCTGTTTTTT
v_call: TRBV5-6; j_call: TRBJ2-1; clone_size: -; d_call: TRBD2; cdr3_aa: CASSLLSGGATGNEQFF; cdr3_nt: TGTGCCAGCAGCTTGCTCAGCGGGGGGGCGACAGGGAATGAGCAGTTCTTC
v_call: TRBV7-2; j_call: TRBJ1-4; clone_size: -; d_call: -; cdr3_aa: CASSLRWGAGEKLFF; cdr3_nt: TGTGCCAGCAGCCTACGGTGGGGGGCAGGTGAAAAACTGTTTTTT
v_call: TRBV5-6; j_call: TRBJ1-2; clone_size: -; d_call: -; cdr3_aa: CASSFLYGYTF; cdr3_nt: TGTGCCAGCAGCTTTTTATATGGCTACACCTTC
v_call: TRBV5-1; j_call: TRBJ1-4; clone_size: -; d_call: -; cdr3_aa: CASSLSAATNEKLFF; cdr3_nt: TGCGCCAGCAGCTTGTCGGCCGCAACTAATGAAAAACTGTTTTTT
v_call: TRBV5-6; j_call: TRBJ1-2; clone_size: -; d_call: -; cdr3_aa: CASSLDPAYGYTF; cdr3_nt: TGTGCCAGCAGCTTGGACCCGGCCTATGGCTACACCTTC
v_call: TRBV5-5; j_call: TRBJ2-1; clone_size: once; d_call: -; cdr3_aa: CASSSRDREQFF; cdr3_nt: TGTGCCAGCAGCTCCCGAGACAGAGAGCAGTTCTTC
v_call: TRBV5-1; j_call: TRBJ2-3; clone_size: -; d_call: -; cdr3_aa: CASSLAGDTQYF; cdr3_nt: TGCGCCAGCAGCTTGGCCGGAGATACGCAGTATTTT
v_call: TRBV6-4; j_call: TRBJ1-1; clone_size: -; d_call: -; cdr3_aa: CASSDSLGREAFF; cdr3_nt: TGTGCCAGCAGTGACTCTTTGGGGAGGGAAGCTTTCTTT
v_call: TRBV18; j_call: TRBJ1-1; clone_size: -; d_call: -; cdr3_aa: CASSPVRDALFSEAFF; cdr3_nt: TGTGCCAGCTCACCAGTTAGGGACGCTTTGTTTAGTGAAGCTTTCTTT
v_call: TRBV6-5; j_call: TRBJ1-1; clone_size: -; d_call: TRBD1; cdr3_aa: CASSFHGRGVNTEAFF; cdr3_nt: TGTGCCAGCAGTTTTCACGGCAGGGGGGTGAACACTGAAGCTTTCTTT
v_call: TRBV6-6; j_call: TRBJ1-1; clone_size: -; d_call: -; cdr3_aa: CASSYSGADTEAFF; cdr3_nt: TGTGCCAGCAGTTACTCGGGTGCGGACACTGAAGCTTTCTTT
v_call: TRBV10-2; j_call: TRBJ1-2; clone_size: -; d_call: TRBD1; cdr3_aa: CASSTEGAGDYGYTF; cdr3_nt: TGCGCCAGCAGTACCGAGGGGGCTGGTGACTATGGCTACACCTTC
v_call: TRBV7-8; j_call: TRBJ1-3; clone_size: -; d_call: -; cdr3_aa: CASSLPGSGHGNTIYF; cdr3_nt: TGTGCCAGCAGCTTACCTGGCAGCGGTCATGGAAACACCATATATTTT
v_call: TRBV7-3; j_call: TRBJ1-3; clone_size: -; d_call: -; cdr3_aa: CASSLLPANSGNTIYF; cdr3_nt: TGTGCCAGCAGCTTATTACCGGCCAACTCTGGAAACACCATATATTTT
v_call: TRBV19; j_call: TRBJ2-1; clone_size: -; d_call: TRBD2; cdr3_aa: CASSIGGGIYEQFF; cdr3_nt: TGTGCCAGTAGTATTGGGGGAGGGATTTATGAGCAGTTCTTC
v_call: TRBV7-9; j_call: TRBJ2-3; clone_size: -; d_call: -; cdr3_aa: CASSSERGTQYF; cdr3_nt: TGTGCCAGCAGCTCGGAGAGGGGTACGCAGTATTTT
v_call: TRBV29-1; j_call: TRBJ2-1; clone_size: -; d_call: -; cdr3_aa: CSALPGPANNEQFF; cdr3_nt: TGCAGCGCCCTCCCGGGACCAGCAAACAATGAGCAGTTCTTC
v_call: TRBV6-6; j_call: TRBJ1-2; clone_size: -; d_call: -; cdr3_aa: CASSTYLNGYTF; cdr3_nt: TGTGCCAGCAGTACCTACCTCAATGGCTACACCTTC
v_call: TRBV15; j_call: TRBJ1-3; clone_size: -; d_call: -; cdr3_aa: CATSRAAGSRDTIYF; cdr3_nt: TGTGCCACCAGCAGAGCGGCGGGATCGCGGGACACCATATATTTT
v_call: TRBV2; j_call: TRBJ2-1; clone_size: -; d_call: TRBD1; cdr3_aa: CASTIGTAEQFF; cdr3_nt: TGTGCCAGCACTATCGGGACAGCCGAGCAGTTCTTC
v_call: TRBV6-5; j_call: TRBJ1-2; clone_size: -; d_call: TRBD1; cdr3_aa: CASSYGRTGGNGGYTF; cdr3_nt: TGTGCCAGCAGTTACGGAAGGACAGGGGGCAATGGTGGCTACACCTTC
v_call: TRBV5-4; j_call: TRBJ2-7; clone_size: -; d_call: TRBD1; cdr3_aa: CASSANPGQGYEQYF; cdr3_nt: TGTGCCAGCAGCGCCAATCCGGGACAGGGCTACGAGCAGTACTTC
v_call: TRBV14; j_call: TRBJ1-6; clone_size: -; d_call: -; cdr3_aa: CASSRQVGGSPLHF; cdr3_nt: TGTGCCAGCAGTCGACAGGTTGGCGGTTCACCCCTCCACTTT
v_call: TRBV24-1; j_call: TRBJ1-2; clone_size: -; d_call: TRBD1; cdr3_aa: CATSRGQGAGGYTF; cdr3_nt: TGTGCCACCAGTCGAGGACAGGGGGCAGGCGGCTACACCTTC